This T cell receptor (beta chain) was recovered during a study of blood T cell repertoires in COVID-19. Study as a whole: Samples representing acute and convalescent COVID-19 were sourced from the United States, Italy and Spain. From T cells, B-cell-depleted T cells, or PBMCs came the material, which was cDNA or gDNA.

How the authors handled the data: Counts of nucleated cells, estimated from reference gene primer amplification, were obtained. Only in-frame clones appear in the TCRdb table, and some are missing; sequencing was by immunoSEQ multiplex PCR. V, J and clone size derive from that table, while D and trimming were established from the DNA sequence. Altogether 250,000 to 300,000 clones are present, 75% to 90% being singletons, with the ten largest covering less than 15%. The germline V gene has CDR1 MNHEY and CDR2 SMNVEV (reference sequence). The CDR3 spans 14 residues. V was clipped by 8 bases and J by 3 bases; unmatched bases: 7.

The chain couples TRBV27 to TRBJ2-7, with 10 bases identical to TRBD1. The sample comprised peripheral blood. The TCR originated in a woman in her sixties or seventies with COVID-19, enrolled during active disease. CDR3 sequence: CASRTGGGVYEQYF. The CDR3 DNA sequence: TGTGCCAGCCGGACAGGGGGGGGCGTCTACGAGCAGTACTTC.